The TCR beta chain under discussion was sequenced for a study of T cells in Graves' hyperthyroidism and ophthalmopathy. Study information: Before any treatment, at initial diagnosis, peripheral blood was collected. Whole-study findings and limits: Among clonotypes expanded in thyroid above 0.001, most were also found in blood. From stable hyperthyroidism, ophthalmopathy was separated by a 13 V-J model.

Of note for this clonotype: What it binds is not known.

Diagnoses were established using clinical symptoms, serum thyroxine and TRAb, thyroid ultrasound and orbital computed tomography. RNA transcripts were the template for amplifying TCR beta CDR3 regions. The HTBI primer set served for first-round RT-PCR of the TCR CDR3. One entry per CDR3 protein results from TCRdb running MiXCR on the multiplex PCR reads. The sample carries about 600,000 distinct CDR3 sequences, about a sixth recorded once. With 3 bases removed from V and 0 bases from J, the gap between germline ends came to 15 bases. This CDR3 has 18 residues. The gene calls are TRBV12-3 or TRBV12-4 and TRBJ2-6; D gene ambiguous. Material for sequencing was blood. This TCR was recovered from a woman aged 40 to 50 with Graves' ophthalmopathy. CDR3 loop: CASSFAGRYHSGANVLTF. As DNA, the CDR3 is TGTGCCAGCAGTTTCGCCGGCAGGTACCACTCTGGGGCCAACGTCCTGACTTTC.